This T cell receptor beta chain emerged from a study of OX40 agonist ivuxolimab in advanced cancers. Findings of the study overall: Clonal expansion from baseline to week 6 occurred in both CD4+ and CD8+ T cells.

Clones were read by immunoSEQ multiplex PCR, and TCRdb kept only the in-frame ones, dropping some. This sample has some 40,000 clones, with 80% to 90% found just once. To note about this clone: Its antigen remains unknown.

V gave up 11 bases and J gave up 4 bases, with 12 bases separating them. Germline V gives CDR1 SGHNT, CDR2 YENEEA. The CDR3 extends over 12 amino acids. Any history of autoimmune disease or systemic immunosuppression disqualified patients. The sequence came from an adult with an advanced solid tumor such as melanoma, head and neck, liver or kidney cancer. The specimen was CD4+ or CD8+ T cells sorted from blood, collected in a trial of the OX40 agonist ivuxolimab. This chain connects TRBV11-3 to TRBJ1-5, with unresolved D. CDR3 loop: CARVGANQPQHF. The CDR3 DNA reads TGTGCCCGCGTGGGAGCTAATCAGCCCCAGCATTTT.